This T cell receptor (beta chain) was captured in a study of persistence of HIV-infected CD4 T cells. Study-level points and caveats: TCRbeta richness was lower in CMV- and Gag-responding cells than in anti-CD3/anti-CD28-responding cells. Antigen-responding cells were enriched for degenerate expanded CDR3beta sequences.

Trimming took off 6 bases at V and 5 bases at J, with 16 bases between the two ends. The germline V gene encodes CDR1 MNHEY and CDR2 SVGAGI. CDR3 length equals 14 residues. This was the immunoSEQ version 4 assay in survey mode. The assay was immunoSEQ multiplex PCR, and TCRdb's table has in-frame clones only and misses some. The sample comprises roughly 34,000 clones, around 80% of which are singletons, and 5% to 7% rests with the top ten. Stimulation used approximately 9.1 ug/mL lysate from CMV-infected fibroblasts. CD40L-negative CD69-negative CD45RO-high memory CD4+ T cells were sorted as populations depleted of antigen-responding cells. These HIV-1-infected adults initiated suppressive ART in chronic infection. Donors had CD4+ T cell counts above 400 cells/uL and were CMV-seropositive. Regarding this clone: The antigen remains unidentified.

V is TRBV6-5 and J is TRBJ1-1, with D unresolved. The TCR was taken from an adult woman with HIV who was CMV-seropositive. The starting material was CD4+ T cells sorted from PBMCs after approximately 18-hour stimulation, obtained from a patient who received antiretroviral therapy. Here the CDR3 reads CASRSSTGGTEAFF. The CDR3 nucleotides read TGTGCCAGCAGGAGCTCCACGGGAGGGACTGAAGCTTTCTTT.